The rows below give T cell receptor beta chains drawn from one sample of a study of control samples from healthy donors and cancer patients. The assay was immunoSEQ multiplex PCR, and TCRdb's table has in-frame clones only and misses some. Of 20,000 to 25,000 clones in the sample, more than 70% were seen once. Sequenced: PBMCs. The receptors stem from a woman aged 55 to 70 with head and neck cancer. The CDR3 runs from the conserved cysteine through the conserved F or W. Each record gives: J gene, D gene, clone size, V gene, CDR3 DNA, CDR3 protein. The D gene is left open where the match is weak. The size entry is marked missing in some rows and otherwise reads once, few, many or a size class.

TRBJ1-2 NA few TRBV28 TGTGCCAGCAGTTTACCGGGATATGGCTACACCTTC CASSLPGYGYTF
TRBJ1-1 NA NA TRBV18 TGTGCCAGCTCCCCTAGGACAGACACTGAAGCTTTCTTT CASSPRTDTEAFF
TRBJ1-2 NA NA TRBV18 TGTGCCAGCTCACCCGCTACAGTAGCTAACTATGGCTACACCTTC CASSPATVANYGYTF
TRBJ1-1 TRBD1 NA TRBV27 TGTGCCAGCAGCATCCGCAGGGGGATGAACACTGAAGCTTTCTTT CASSIRRGMNTEAFF
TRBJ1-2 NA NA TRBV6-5 TGTGCCAGCAAGATCGACTATGGCTACACCTTC CASKIDYGYTF
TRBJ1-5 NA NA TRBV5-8 TGTGCCAGCAGCTTGGCCAGGGCGGGACGTAGCAATCAGCCCCAGCATTTT CASSLARAGRSNQPQHF
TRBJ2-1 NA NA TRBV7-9 TGTGCCAGCAGCCCCCCCATAAGCAATGAGCAGTTCTTC CASSPPISNEQFF
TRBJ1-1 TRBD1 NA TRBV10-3 TGTGCCATCAGTGATGGTGGGACAGGTGAAGCTTTCTTT CAISDGGTGEAFF
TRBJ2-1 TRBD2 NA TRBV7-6 TGTGCCAGCAGTTTTGGCACTAGCGGGAGGAATGAGCAGTTCTTC CASSFGTSGRNEQFF
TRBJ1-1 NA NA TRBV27 TGTGCCAGCAGTTTATTGCCAGCCTTGAACACTGAAGCTTTCTTT CASSLLPALNTEAFF
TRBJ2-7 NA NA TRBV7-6 TGTGCCAGCAGCTTAAGGGGCGAGGACGAGCAGTACTTC CASSLRGEDEQYF
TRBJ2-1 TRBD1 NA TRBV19 TGTGCCAGTAGTACTACAGACAGGGGGACCTACAATGAGCAGTTCTTC CASSTTDRGTYNEQFF
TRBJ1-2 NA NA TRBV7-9 TGTGCCAGCAGCTTACTAGGGCCAATGTTTGGCTACACCTTC CASSLLGPMFGYTF
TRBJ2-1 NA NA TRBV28 TGTGCCAGCAGTTTATCCGGGAGCTCCTACAATGAGCAGTTCTTC CASSLSGSSYNEQFF
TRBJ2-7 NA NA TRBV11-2 TGTGCCAGCAGCTTAGAAGGGCGAACTTACTACGAGCAGTACTTC CASSLEGRTYYEQYF
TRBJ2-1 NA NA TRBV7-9 TGTGCCAGCCTGTCGGGCACCTCCTACAATGAGCAGTTCTTC CASLSGTSYNEQFF
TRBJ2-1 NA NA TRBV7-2 TGTGCCAGCAGGTCGGGAAGCTCCTACAATGAGCAGTTCTTC CASRSGSSYNEQFF
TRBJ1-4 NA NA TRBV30 TGTGCCTGGAGTACACAGGTGGGGGTTGGAAAACTGTTTTTT CAWSTQVGVGKLFF
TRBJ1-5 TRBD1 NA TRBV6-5 TGTGCCAGCAGTAGGGACAGGTATCAGCCCCAGCATTTT CASSRDRYQPQHF
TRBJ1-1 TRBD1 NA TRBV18 TGTGCCAGCACTACCGGGACAGGCACTAAAAACACTGAAGCTTTCTTT CASTTGTGTKNTEAFF
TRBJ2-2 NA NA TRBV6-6 TGTGCCAGCAAATCACTCTTACGTGGGGAGCTGTTTTTT CASKSLLRGELFF
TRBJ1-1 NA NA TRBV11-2 TGTGCCAGCAGCCGGCTGGGCACTGAAGCTTTCTTT CASSRLGTEAFF
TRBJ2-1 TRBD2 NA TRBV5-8 TGTGCCAGCAGTGGATGGCTAGCGGGAGGGCAAGAGCAGTTCTTC CASSGWLAGGQEQFF
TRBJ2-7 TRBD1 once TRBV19 TGTGCCAGTAGTAAGGGACAGGTGGGGCTCTACGAGCAGTACTTC CASSKGQVGLYEQYF
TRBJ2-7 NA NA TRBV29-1 TGCAGCGTCTCGACGGGCTACGAGCAGTACTTC CSVSTGYEQYF
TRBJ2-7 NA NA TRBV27 TGTGCCAGCAGTCTACGACTACGGGGCTACGAGCAGTACTTC CASSLRLRGYEQYF
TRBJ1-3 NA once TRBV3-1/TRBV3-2 TGTGCCAGCAGCCAACGCAGGGAAGGAAACACCATATATTTT CASSQRREGNTIYF
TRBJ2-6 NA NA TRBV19 TGTGCCAGTAGTATAAGCAATGGGGCCAACGTCCTGACTTTC CASSISNGANVLTF
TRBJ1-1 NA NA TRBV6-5 TGTGCCAGCAGTCCTCGACAGATTCTGAACACTGAAGCTTTCTTT CASSPRQILNTEAFF
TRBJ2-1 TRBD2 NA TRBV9 TGTGCCAGCAGCCTTGGACTAGCGATCTACAATGAGCAGTTCTTC CASSLGLAIYNEQFF
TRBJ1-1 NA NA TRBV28 TGTGCCAGCAGTAACCGGGGGGGAAACACTGAAGCTTTCTTT CASSNRGGNTEAFF
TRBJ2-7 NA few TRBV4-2 TGTGCCAGCAGCGACGCCGCCGGGGCTAACTACGAGCAGTACTTC CASSDAAGANYEQYF
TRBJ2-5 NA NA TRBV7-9 TGTGCCAGCTCAGGACTCCAAGAGACCCAGTACTTC CASSGLQETQYF